The source of this T cell receptor beta chain is a study of shared clonotypes between healthy human individuals. Study-wide background: Researchers assigned three CD4 naive, three CD4 memory, two CD8 naive and one CD8 memory plate to each donor.

For every subset, genomic DNA was evenly distributed across several immunoSEQ plates. TCRdb's table, derived via immunoSEQ multiplex PCR, lists solely in-frame clones and lacks some. This table has under 300,000 clones, approximately 65% appearing once. The CDR3 spans 11 residues. The germline V gene encodes CDR1 SNHLY and CDR2 FYNNEI. V dropped 5 bases and J dropped 12 bases, with 11 bases sitting between them. It was into CD45RA+ naive and CD45RA-negative memory subsets that the CD4+ cells were split. As for this clone: Its matching antigen is unknown.

Notes on the study in general: Rarefaction demonstrated incomplete sorted-subset sequencing despite large depth.

The clonotype comes from a man aged 25 to 45 in good health. Sequencing was carried out using memory CD4+ T cells sorted from blood. Subset in this sample: CD45RA-negative fraction. The chain carries TRBV2 and TRBJ2-1, with unresolved D. CDR3 sequence reads: CASSSGSWQFF. The CDR3 bases are TGTGCCAGCAGTTCGGGCTCCTGGCAGTTCTTC.